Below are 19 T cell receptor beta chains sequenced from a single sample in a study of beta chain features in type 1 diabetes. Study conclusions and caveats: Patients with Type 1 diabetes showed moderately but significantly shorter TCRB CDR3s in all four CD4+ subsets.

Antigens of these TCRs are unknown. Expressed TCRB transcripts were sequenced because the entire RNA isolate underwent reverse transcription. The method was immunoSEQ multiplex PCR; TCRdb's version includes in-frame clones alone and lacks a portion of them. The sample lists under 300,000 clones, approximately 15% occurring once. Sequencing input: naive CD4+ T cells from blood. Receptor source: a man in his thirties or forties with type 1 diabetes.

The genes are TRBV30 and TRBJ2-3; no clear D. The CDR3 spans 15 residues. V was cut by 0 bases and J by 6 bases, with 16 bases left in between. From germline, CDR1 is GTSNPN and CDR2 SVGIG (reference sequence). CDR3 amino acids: CAWSVPVTIGDTQYF. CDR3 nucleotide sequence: TGTGCCTGGAGTGTACCGGTGACCATCGGGGATACGCAGTATTTT. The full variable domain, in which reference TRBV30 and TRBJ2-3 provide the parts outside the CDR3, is SQTIHQWPATLVQPVGSPLSLECTVEGTSNPNLYWYRQAAGRGLQLLFYSVGIGQISSEVPQNLSASRPQDRQFILSSKKLLLSDSGFYLCAWSVPVTIGDTQYFGPGTRLTVL.

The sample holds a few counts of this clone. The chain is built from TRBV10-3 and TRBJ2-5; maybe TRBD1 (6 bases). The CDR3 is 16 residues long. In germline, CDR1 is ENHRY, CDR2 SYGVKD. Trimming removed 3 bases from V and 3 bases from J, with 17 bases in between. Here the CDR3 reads CAISDPSATGKETQYF. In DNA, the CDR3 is TGTGCCATCAGTGATCCTTCCGCAACAGGGAAAGAGACCCAGTACTTC.

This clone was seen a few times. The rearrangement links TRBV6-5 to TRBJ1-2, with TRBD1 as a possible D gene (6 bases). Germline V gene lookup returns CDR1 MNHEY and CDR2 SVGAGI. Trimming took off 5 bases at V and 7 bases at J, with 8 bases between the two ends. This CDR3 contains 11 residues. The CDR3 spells CASSKGGGYTF. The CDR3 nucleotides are TGTGCCAGCAGTAAAGGGGGTGGCTACACCTTC.

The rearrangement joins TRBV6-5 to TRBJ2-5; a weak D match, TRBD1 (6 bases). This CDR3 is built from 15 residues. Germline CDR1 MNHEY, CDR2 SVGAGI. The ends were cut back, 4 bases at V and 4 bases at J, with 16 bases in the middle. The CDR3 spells CASSSREGGIETQYF. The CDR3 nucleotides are TGTGCCAGCAGTTCCCGGGAAGGGGGTATAGAGACCCAGTACTTC.

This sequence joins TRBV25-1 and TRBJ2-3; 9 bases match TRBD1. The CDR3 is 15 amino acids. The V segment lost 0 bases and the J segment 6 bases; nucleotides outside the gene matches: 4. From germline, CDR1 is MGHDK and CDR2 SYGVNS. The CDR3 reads CASSEYVDRGDTQYF. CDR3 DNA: TGTGCCAGCAGTGAATATGTGGACAGGGGTGATACGCAGTATTTT.

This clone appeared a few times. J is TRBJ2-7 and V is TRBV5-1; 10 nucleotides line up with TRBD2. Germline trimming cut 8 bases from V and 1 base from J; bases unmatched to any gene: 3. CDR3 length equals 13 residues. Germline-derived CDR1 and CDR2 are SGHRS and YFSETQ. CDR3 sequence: CASNSGRSYEQYF. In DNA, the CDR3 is TGCGCCAGTAATAGCGGGAGGTCCTACGAGCAGTACTTC.

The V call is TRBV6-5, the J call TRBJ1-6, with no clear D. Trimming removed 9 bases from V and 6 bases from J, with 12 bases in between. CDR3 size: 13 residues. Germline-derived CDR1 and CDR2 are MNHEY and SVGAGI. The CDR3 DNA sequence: TGTGCCAGTACCCCTTCCGGTAATTCACCCCTCCACTTT. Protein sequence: CASTPSGNSPLHF.

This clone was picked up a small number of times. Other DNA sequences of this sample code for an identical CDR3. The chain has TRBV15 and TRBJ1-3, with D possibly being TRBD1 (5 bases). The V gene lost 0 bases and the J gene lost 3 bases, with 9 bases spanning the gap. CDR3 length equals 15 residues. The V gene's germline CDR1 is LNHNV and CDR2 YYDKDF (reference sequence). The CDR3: CATSRDRGSGNTIYF. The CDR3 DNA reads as TGTGCCACCAGCAGAGATCGGGGGAGTGGAAACACCATATATTTT.

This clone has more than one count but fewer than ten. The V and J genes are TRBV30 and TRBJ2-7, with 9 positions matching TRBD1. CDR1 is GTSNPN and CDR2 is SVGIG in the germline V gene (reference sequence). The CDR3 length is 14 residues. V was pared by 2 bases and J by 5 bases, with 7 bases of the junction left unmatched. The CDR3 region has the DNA TGTGCCTGGAGTACCGACAGGGGGTTCCACGAGCAGTACTTC. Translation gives CAWSTDRGFHEQYF.

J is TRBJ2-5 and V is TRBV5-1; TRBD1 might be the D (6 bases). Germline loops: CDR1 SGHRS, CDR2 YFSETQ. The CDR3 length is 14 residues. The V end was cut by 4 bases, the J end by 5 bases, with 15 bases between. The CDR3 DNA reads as TGCGCCAGCAGCGTGGGGGCCTTCCAGGAGACCCAGTACTTC. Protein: CASSVGAFQETQYF.

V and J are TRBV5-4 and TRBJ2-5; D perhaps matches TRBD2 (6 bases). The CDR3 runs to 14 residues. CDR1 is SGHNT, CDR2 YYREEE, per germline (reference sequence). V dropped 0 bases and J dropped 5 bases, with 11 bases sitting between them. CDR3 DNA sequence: TGTGCCAGCAGCTTGGAGGCTAGCGATGAGACCCAGTACTTC. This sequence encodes CASSLEASDETQYF.

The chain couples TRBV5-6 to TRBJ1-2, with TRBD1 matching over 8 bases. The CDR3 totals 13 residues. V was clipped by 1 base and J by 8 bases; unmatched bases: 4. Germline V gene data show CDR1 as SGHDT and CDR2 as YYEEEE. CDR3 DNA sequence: TGTGCCAGCAGCTTGAACAGGGGGAGCGGCTACACCTTC. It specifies CASSLNRGSGYTF. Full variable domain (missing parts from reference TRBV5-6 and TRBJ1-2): DAGVTQSPTHLIKTRGQQVTLRCSPKSGHDTVSWYQQALGQGPQFIFQYYEEEERQRGNFPDRFSGHQFPNYSSELNVNALLLGDSALYLCASSLNRGSGYTFGSGTRLTVV.

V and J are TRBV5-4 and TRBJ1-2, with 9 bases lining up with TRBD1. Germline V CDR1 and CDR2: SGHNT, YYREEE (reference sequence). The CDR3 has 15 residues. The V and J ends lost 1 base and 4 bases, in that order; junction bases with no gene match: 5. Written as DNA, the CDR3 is TGTGCCAGCAGCTTGAACAGGGGGCAGAGCTATGGCTACACCTTC. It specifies CASSLNRGQSYGYTF.

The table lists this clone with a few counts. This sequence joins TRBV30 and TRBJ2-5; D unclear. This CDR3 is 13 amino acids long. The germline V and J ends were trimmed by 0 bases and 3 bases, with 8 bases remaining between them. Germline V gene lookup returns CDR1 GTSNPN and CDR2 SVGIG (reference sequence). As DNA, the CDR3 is TGTGCCTGGAGTGTAACAGCAGAAGAGACCCAGTACTTC. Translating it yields CAWSVTAEETQYF.

CDR3 loop: CASGLQIDSTEAFF. CDR3 sequence (DNA): TGTGCTAGTGGTTTACAAATCGACAGCACTGAAGCTTTCTTT. The chain uses TRBV12-5 and TRBJ1-1, with a tentative D call TRBD1 (5 bases). Germline lookup yields CDR1 LGHNT and CDR2 FRNRAP. V was shortened by 3 bases and J by 4 bases, with 12 bases between the two germline ends. The CDR3 length is 14 residues.

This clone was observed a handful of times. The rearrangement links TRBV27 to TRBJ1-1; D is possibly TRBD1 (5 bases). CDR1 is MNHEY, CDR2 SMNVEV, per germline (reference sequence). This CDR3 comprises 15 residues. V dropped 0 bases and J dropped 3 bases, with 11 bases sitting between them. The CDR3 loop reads CASSLSWGGDTEAFF. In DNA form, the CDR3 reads TGTGCCAGCAGTTTATCGTGGGGGGGAGACACTGAAGCTTTCTTT.

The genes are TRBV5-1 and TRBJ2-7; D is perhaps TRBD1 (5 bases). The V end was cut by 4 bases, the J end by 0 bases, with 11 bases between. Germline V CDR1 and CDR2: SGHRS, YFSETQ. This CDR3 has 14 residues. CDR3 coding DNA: TGCGCCAGCAGCCCCCGACAGAACTCCTACGAGCAGTACTTC. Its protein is CASSPRQNSYEQYF.

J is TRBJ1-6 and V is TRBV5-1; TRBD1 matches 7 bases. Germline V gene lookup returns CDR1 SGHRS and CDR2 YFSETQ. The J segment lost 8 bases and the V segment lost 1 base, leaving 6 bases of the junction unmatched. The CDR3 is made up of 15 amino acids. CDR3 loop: CASSLSDRRDSPLHF. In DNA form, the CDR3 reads TGCGCCAGCAGCTTGTCGGACAGGAGGGATTCACCCCTCCACTTT. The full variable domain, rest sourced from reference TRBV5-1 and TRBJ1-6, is KAGVTQTPRYLIKTRGQQVTLSCSPISGHRSVSWYQQTPGQGLQFLFEYFSETQRNKGNFPGRFSGRQFSNSRSEMNVSTLELGDSALYLCASSLSDRRDSPLHFGNGTRLTVT.

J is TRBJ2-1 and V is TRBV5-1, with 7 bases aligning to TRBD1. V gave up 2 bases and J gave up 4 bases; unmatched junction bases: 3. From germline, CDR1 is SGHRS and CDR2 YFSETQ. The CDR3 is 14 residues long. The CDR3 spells CASSLGGMYNEQFF. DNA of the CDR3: TGCGCCAGCAGCTTAGGGGGCATGTACAATGAGCAGTTCTTC. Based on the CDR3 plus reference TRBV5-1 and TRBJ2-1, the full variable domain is KAGVTQTPRYLIKTRGQQVTLSCSPISGHRSVSWYQQTPGQGLQFLFEYFSETQRNKGNFPGRFSGRQFSNSRSEMNVSTLELGDSALYLCASSLGGMYNEQFFGPGTRLTVL.